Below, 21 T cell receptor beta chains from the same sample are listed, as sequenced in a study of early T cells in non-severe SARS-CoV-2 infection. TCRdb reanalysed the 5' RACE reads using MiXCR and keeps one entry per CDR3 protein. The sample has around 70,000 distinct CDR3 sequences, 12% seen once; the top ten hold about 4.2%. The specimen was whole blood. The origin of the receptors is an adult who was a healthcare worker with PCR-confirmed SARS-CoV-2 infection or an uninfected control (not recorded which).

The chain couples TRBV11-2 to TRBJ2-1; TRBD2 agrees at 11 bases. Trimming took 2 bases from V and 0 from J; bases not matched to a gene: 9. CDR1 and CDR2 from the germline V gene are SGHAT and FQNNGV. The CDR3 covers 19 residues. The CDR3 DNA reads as TGTGCCAGCAGCTTATCCTCGGGACTAGCGGCAAGCTCCTACAATGAGCAGTTCTTC. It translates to CASSLSSGLAASSYNEQFF.

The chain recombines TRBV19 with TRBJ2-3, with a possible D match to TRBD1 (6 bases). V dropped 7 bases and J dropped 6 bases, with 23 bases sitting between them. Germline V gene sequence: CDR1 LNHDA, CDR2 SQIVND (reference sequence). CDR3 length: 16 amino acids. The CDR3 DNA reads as TGTGCCAGTACCAGTTCCCCGACAGGAATAAGCGATACGCAGTATTTT. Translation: CASTSSPTGISDTQYF. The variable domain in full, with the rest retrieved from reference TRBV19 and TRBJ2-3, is DGGITQSPKYLFRKEGQNVTLSCEQNLNHDAMYWYRQDPGQGLRLIYYSQIVNDFQKGDIAEGYSVSREKKESFPLTVTSAQKNPTAFYLCASTSSPTGISDTQYFGPGTRLTVL.

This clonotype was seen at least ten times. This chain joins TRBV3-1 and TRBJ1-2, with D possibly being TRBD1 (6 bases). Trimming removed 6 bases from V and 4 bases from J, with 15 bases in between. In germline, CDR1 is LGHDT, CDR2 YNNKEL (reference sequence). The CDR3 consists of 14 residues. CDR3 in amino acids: CASSRFQGTYGYTF. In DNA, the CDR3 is TGTGCCAGCAGTCGATTCCAGGGGACCTATGGCTACACCTTC.

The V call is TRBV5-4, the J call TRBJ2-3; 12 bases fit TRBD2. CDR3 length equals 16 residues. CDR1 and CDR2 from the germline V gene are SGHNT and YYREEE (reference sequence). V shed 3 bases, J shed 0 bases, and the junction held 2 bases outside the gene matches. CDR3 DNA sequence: TGTGCCAGCAGCTCGGGACTAGCGGGCAGCACAGATACGCAGTATTTT. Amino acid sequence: CASSSGLAGSTDTQYF.

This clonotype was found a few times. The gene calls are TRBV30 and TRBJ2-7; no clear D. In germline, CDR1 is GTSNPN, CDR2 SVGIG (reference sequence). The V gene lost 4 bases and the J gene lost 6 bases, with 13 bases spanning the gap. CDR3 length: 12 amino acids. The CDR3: CAWTLSAAEQYF. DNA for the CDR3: TGTGCCTGGACCCTGAGTGCGGCCGAGCAGTACTTC. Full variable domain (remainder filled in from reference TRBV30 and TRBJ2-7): SQTIHQWPATLVQPVGSPLSLECTVEGTSNPNLYWYRQAAGRGLQLLFYSVGIGQISSEVPQNLSASRPQDRQFILSSKKLLLSDSGFYLCAWTLSAAEQYFGPGTRLTVT.

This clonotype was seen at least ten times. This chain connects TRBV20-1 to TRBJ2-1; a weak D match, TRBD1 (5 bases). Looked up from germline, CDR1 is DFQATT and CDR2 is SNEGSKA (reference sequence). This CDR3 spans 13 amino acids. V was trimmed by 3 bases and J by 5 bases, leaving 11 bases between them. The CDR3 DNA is TGCAGTGCTAGGGTACGGACAAACAATGAGCAGTTCTTC. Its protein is CSARVRTNNEQFF.

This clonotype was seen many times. CDR3 protein: CSASPPYKAEIAFF. The CDR3 region has the DNA TGCAGTGCTAGTCCCCCCTACAAGGCGGAGATAGCTTTCTTT. This chain uses TRBV20-1 with TRBJ1-1; D gene uncertain. CDR1 is DFQATT and CDR2 is SNEGSKA in the germline V gene (reference sequence). This CDR3 has 14 residues. Between the trimmed V and J ends, which lost 3 bases and 10 bases, there was a span of 21 bases.

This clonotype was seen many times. For the CDR3, the DNA is TGCAGTGCTAGGGTCTATAGCAATCAGCCCCAGCATTTT. Its protein product is CSARVYSNQPQHF. The chain joins TRBV20-1 to TRBJ1-5; the D is unclear. CDR3 size: 13 residues. V gave up 3 bases and J gave up 0 bases, with 6 bases separating them. CDR1 and CDR2 from the germline V gene are DFQATT and SNEGSKA (reference sequence).

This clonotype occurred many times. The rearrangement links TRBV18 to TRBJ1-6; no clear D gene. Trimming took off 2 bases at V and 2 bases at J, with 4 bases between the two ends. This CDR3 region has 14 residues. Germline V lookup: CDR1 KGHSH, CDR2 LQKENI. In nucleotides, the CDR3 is TGTGCCAGCTCACCAGGGACCTATAATTCACCCCTCCACTTT. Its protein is CASSPGTYNSPLHF.

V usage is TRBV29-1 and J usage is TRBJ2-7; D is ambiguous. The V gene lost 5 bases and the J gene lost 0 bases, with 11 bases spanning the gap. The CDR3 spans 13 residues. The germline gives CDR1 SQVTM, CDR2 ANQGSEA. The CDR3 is CSVRAISSYEQYF. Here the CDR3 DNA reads TGCAGCGTTCGAGCGATAAGCTCCTACGAGCAGTACTTC.

The CDR3 DNA follows: TGTGCCAGCAGCCTCCCGGCCGACGAGCAGTACTTC. Translated: CASSLPADEQYF. The rearrangement joins TRBV11-1 to TRBJ2-7; D gene ambiguous. This CDR3 has 12 amino acids. Trimming took off 5 bases at V and 5 bases at J, with 10 bases between the two ends. Germline V gene sequence: CDR1 SGHAT, CDR2 FQDESV (reference sequence).

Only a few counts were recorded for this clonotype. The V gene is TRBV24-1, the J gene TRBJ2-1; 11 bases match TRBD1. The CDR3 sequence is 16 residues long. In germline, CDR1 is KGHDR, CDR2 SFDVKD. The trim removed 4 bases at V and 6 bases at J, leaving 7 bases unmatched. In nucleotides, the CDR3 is TGTGCCACCAGTGAGGAACGGGACAGGGGGGCCAATGAGCAGTTCTTC. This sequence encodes CATSEERDRGANEQFF.

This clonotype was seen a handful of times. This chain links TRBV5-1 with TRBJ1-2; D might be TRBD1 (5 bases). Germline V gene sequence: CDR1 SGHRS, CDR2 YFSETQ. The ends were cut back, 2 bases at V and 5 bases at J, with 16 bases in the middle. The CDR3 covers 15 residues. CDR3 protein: CASSFGDGGSYGYTF. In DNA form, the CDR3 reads TGCGCCAGCAGCTTTGGTGACGGGGGATCTTATGGCTACACCTTC.

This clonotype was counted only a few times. The CDR3 here is CARDDREEVASNQPQHF. CDR3 bases: TGTGCCAGGGATGACAGGGAGGAGGTAGCGAGCAATCAGCCCCAGCATTTT. The chain combines TRBV7-3 with TRBJ1-5; 7 bases map to TRBD1. The CDR3 runs to 17 residues. J was trimmed by 1 base and V by 9 bases; bases with no gene match: 15. Looked up from germline, CDR1 is SGHTA and CDR2 is FQGTGA.

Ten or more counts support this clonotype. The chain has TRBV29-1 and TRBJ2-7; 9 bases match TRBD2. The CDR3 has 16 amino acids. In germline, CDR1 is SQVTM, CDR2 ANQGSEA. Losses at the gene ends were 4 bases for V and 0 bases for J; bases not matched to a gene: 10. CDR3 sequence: CSVAASGVRSSYEQYF. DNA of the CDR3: TGCAGCGTTGCCGCTAGCGGGGTAAGGAGCTCCTACGAGCAGTACTTC.

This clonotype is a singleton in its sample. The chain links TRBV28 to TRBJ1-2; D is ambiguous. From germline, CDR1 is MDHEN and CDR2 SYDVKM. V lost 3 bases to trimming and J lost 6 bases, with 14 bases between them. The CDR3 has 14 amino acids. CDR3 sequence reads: CASSFAGRLDGYTF. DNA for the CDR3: TGTGCCAGCAGTTTCGCGGGTAGGCTAGATGGCTACACCTTC.

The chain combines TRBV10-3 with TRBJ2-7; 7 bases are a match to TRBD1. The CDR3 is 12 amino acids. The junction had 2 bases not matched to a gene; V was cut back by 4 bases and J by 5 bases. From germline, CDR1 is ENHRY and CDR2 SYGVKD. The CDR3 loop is CAISAQGHEQYF. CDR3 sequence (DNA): TGTGCCATCAGTGCACAGGGGCACGAGCAGTACTTC.

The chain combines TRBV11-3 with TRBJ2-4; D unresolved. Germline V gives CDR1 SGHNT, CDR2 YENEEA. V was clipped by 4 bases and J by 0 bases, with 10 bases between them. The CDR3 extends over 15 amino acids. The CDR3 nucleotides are TGTGCCAGCAGCTCCGGACGGTTAGCCAAAAACATTCAGTACTTC. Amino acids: CASSSGRLAKNIQYF.

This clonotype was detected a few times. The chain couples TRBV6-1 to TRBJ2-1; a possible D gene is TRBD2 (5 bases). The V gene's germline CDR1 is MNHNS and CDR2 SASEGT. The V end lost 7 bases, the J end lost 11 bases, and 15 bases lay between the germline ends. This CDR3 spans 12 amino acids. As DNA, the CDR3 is TGTGCCAGCACAGCCGGACTGGCCCAGCAGTTCTTC. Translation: CASTAGLAQQFF.

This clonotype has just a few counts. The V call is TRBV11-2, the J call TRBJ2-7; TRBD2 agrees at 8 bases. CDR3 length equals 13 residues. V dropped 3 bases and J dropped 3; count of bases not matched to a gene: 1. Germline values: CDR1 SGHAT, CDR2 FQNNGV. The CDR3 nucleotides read TGTGCCAGCAGCTTTAGCGGGAACTACGAGCAGTACTTC. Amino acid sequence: CASSFSGNYEQYF.

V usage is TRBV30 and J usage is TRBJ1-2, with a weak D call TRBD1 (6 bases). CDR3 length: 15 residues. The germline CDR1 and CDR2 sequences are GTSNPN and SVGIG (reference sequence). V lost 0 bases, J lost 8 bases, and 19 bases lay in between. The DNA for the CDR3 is TGTGCCTGGAGTGTAATAGGACAGTCCCCCGGGGGCTACACCTTC. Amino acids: CAWSVIGQSPGGYTF.